The T cell receptor (beta chain) described here comes from a study of OX40 agonist ivuxolimab in advanced cancers. The germline gives CDR1 LGHNA, CDR2 YSLEER. This CDR3 contains 15 residues. V was pared by 4 bases and J by 2 bases, with 15 bases between. TCRdb's copy holds only in-frame clones and misses some; the assay was immunoSEQ multiplex PCR. There are about 75,000 clones in the sample; about nine tenths occur only once, and about 0.35% lies in the top ten. This chain joins TRBV4-3 and TRBJ2-7; the D call may be TRBD1 or TRBD2 (5 bases each). This specimen was CD4+ or CD8+ T cells sorted from blood, taken in a trial of the OX40 agonist ivuxolimab. The receptor was derived from an adult with an advanced solid tumor such as melanoma, head and neck, liver or kidney cancer. The DNA of the CDR3 is TGCGCCAGCAGCCCAGCAGGGAGCCAGGCCTACGAGCAGTACTTC. Its protein product is CASSPAGSQAYEQYF.